This TCR beta chain was obtained from a study of blood T cell repertoires in COVID-19 (dated by TCRdb to 2020 to 2021). Study-level background: Samples from collaborators originated in the United States, Italy and Spain and spanned both the acute and convalescent phases of COVID-19. The material from the prospective study consisted of cDNA or gDNA derived from T cells, B-cell-depleted T cells, or PBMCs. Subjects who had been exposed to COVID-19, were actively infected with it, or had recovered from it provided the deeply sampled blood TCRbeta repertoires that made up the dataset. A freely available public database, intended as a resource for researchers studying the immune response to SARS-CoV-2, is where the repertoires were released. The samples were drawn from the first 160 participants of the ongoing ImmuneRACE study and from more than 1,000 subjects provided by 6 global collaborators. The sample metadata nearly always contained a de-identified subject ID, COVID-19 status, age in years and sex. Where available, HLA class I and class II types were obtained from metadata supplied by the sample provider rather than from assay-based typing. Findings and caveats that apply to the study as a whole: Clinical and demographic metadata were provided uncurated, with the amount varying by source and participant.

Trimming removed 7 bases from V and 4 bases from J; the gene matches leave 6 bases unexplained. Measured from the cysteine to the phenylalanine, the CDR3 is 12 residues long. The retained sequence is limited to the CDR3, 36 bases, with the frame set at the first base. Looking up the germline V gene yields CDR1 SQVTM and CDR2 ANQGSEA. The immunoSEQ Assay, a bias-controlled multiplex PCR, was used to amplify TCRbeta CDR3 regions from genomic DNA. The authors processed their data as follows. Nucleated cell counts per sample were estimated from amplification of reference gene primers within the assay. Sequence reads were collapsed and filtered to measure the absolute abundance of every unique TCRbeta CDR3 rearrangement. For each sample, productive Simpson clonality was calculated by taking the square root of Simpson's diversity index across productive rearrangements. TCRdb took this table from immuneACCESS and kept in-frame rearrangements with V and J called. Such tables lack part of the clones; where checked against another copy, unresolved V genes explain under half of the gap, and the rest is unexplained. D and trimming were read from the DNA, whereas the V and J calls and clone size are those reported in that table. The sample data list roughly 160,000 clones, and approximately 83% of these were observed just once. 13% of the sample is in the top ten clones.

Of note for this clone: Its antigen target is currently unknown. No much larger clone is present one base from it, and per-base qualities are unavailable.

Enrolling through a virtual design, the prospective study's participants ranged in age from roughly 18 to 95 years and lived across about two dozen United States geographic areas. In the prospective study, cohorts were assigned on the basis of participant-reported clinical history obtained from a screening survey and a study questionnaire. ImmuneRACE Cohort 3 recovered participants were defined by two consecutive negative NP/OP PCR tests, healthcare professional clearance, or symptom resolution. In the prospective study, whole blood, serum and a nasopharyngeal or oropharyngeal swab were collected from each participant by mobile phlebotomists. Additional blood draws and questionnaires over an approximately 2-month period could optionally be provided by prospective study participants. Prospective study blood samples were shipped either frozen or at room temperature before DNA extraction.

Material for sequencing was PBMCs or T cells enriched from blood (not recorded which). This sequence was found in an older woman who had recovered from COVID-19. The chain employs TRBV29-1 and TRBJ2-5, with TRBD1 identical over 7 junction bases. The DNA reads as follows: TGCAGCGCTGAGACAGGGAGAGAGACCCAGTACTTC. Protein translation: CSAETGRETQYF.